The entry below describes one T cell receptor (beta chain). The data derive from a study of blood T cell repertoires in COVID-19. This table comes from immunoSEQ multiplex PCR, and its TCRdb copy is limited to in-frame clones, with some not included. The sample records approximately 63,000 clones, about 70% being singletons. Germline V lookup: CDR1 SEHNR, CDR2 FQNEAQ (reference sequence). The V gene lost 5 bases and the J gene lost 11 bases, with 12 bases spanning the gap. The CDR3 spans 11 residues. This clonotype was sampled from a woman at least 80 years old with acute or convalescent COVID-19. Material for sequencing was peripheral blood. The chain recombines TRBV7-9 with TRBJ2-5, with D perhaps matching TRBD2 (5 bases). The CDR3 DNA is TGTGCCAGCAGCCCGCGCCGGGAACAGTACTTC. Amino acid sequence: CASSPRREQYF.